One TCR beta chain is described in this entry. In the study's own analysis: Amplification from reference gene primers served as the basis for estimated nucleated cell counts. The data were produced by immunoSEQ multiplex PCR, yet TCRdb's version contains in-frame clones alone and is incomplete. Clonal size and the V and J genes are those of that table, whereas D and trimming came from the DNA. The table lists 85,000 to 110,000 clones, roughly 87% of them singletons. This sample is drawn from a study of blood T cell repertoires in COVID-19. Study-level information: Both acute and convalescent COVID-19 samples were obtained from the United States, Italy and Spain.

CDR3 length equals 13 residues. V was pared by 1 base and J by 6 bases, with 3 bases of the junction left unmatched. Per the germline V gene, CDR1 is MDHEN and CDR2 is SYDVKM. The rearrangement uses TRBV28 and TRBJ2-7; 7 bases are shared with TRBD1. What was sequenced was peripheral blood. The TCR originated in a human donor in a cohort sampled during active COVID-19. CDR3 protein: CASSLFRGPEQYF. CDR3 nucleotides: TGTGCCAGCAGTTTATTTAGGGGGCCCGAGCAGTACTTC.